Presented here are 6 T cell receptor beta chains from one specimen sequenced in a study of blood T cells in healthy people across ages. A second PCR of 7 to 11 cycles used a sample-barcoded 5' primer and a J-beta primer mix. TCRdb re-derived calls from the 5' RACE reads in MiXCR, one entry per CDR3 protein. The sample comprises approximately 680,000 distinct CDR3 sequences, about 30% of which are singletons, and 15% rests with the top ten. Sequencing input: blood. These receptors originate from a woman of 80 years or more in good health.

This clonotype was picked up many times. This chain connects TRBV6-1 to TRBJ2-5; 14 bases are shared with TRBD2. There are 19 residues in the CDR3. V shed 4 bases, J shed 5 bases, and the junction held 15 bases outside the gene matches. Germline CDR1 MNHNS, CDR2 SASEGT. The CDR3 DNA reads TGTGCCAGCAGTGGGGGAAGAAAGACTAGCGGGGGGGCCATGGAGACCCAGTACTTC. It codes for CASSGGRKTSGGAMETQYF.

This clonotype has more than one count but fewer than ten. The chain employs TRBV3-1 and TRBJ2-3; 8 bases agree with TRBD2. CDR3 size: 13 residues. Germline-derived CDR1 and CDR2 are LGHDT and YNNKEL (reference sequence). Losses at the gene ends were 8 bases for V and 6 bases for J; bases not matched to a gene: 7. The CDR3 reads CASGPSGWDTQYF. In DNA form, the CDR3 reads TGTGCCAGCGGCCCTAGCGGGTGGGATACGCAGTATTTT.

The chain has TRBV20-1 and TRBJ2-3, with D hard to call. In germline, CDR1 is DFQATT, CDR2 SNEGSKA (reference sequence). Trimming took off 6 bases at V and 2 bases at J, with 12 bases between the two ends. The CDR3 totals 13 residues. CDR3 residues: CSAHDGFTDTQYF. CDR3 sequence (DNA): TGCAGTGCCCACGACGGATTCACAGATACGCAGTATTTT.

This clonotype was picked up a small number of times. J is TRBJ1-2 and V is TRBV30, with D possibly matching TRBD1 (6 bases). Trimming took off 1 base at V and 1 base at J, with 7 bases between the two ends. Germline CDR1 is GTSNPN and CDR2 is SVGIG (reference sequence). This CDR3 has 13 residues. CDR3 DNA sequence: TGTGCCTGGAGTGCAGGGGATAACTATGGCTACACCTTC. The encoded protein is CAWSAGDNYGYTF.

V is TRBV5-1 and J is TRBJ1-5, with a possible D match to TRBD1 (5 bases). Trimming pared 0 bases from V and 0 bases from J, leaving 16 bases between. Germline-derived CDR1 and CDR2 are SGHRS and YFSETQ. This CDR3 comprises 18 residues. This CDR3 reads CASSLAATDRYSNQPQHF. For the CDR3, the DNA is TGCGCCAGCAGCTTGGCGGCGACAGATCGATATAGCAATCAGCCCCAGCATTTT.

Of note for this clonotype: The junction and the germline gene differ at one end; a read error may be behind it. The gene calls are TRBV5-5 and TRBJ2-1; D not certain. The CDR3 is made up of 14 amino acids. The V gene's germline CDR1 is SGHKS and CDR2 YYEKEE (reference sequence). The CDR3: CASTLAPAENEQFF. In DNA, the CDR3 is TGTGCCAGCACCTTGGCCCCGGCGGAGAATGAGCAGTTCTTC.